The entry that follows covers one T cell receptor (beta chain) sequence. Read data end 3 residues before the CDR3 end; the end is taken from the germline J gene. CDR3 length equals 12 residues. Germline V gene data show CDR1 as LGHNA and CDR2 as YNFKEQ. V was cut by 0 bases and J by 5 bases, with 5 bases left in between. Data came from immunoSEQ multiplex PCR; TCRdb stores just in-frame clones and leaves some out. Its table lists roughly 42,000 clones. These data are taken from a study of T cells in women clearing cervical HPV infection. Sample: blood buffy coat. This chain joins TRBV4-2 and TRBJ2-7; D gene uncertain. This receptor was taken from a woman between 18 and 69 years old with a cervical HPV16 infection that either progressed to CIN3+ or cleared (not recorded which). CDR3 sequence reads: CASSQESHEQYF. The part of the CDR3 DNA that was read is TGTGCCAGCAGCCAAGAAAGCCACGAG.